The rows below give T cell receptor beta chains drawn from one sample of a study of T cell changes during pregnancy in multiple sclerosis. Data came from immunoSEQ multiplex PCR; TCRdb stores just in-frame clones and leaves some out. The table records approximately 31,000 clones, over 85% of them present only once. The sample was CD4+ T cells from peripheral blood mononuclear cells, taken in the second trimester of pregnancy. These receptors were obtained from a female donor in good health, enrolled as a control in a pregnancy study. The CDR3 runs from the conserved cysteine through the conserved F or W. A D gene is named only where the DNA matches it firmly. Expanded clones are given a class, and other clones once, few, many or no size at all.

CDR3nt: TGTGCCAGCAGCCTCACTAGCTATAGCACAGATACGCAGTATTTT
CDR3aa: CASSLTSYSTDTQYF
v_gene: TRBV9
abundance: .
j_gene: TRBJ2-3
d_gene: .

CDR3nt: TGTGCCAGCAGCCCAGTAGGGGACAGGGTAGACATTCAGTACTTC
CDR3aa: CASSPVGDRVDIQYF
v_gene: TRBV7-2
abundance: .
j_gene: TRBJ2-4
d_gene: TRBD1

CDR3nt: TGTGCCATCAGTGAGTCGGGCGCTGTTTACAAGAGCTCCTACAATGAGCAGTTCTTC
CDR3aa: CAISESGAVYKSSYNEQFF
v_gene: TRBV10-3
abundance: .
j_gene: TRBJ2-1
d_gene: .

CDR3nt: TGCGCCAGCAGACCACCGGGACACGGCTACAATGAGCAGTTCTTC
CDR3aa: CASRPPGHGYNEQFF
v_gene: TRBV5-1
abundance: once
j_gene: TRBJ2-1
d_gene: .

CDR3nt: TGTGCCCGAGACGTCCGGCAGGGGATGAGGAAGAACAATCAGCCCCAGCATTTT
CDR3aa: CARDVRQGMRKNNQPQHF
v_gene: TRBV6-7
abundance: .
j_gene: TRBJ1-5
d_gene: .

CDR3nt: TGCAGCGTTGAAGATACAGGGGCTTTGATGGGGAATGAGCAGTTCTTC
CDR3aa: CSVEDTGALMGNEQFF
v_gene: TRBV29-1
abundance: .
j_gene: TRBJ2-1
d_gene: TRBD1

CDR3nt: TGTGCCTGGAGTGATCAACAGGGGCTTAGTTCACCCCTCCACTTT
CDR3aa: CAWSDQQGLSSPLHF
v_gene: TRBV30
abundance: .
j_gene: TRBJ1-6
d_gene: TRBD1

CDR3nt: TGTGCCAGCACCCTGGGGGGGGGATCTTGGATGGCAGATACGCAGTATTTT
CDR3aa: CASTLGGGSWMADTQYF
v_gene: TRBV5-6
abundance: .
j_gene: TRBJ2-3
d_gene: TRBD2

CDR3nt: TGCGCCAGCAGCCCACTAGCGGAGAACACAGATACGCAGTATTTT
CDR3aa: CASSPLAENTDTQYF
v_gene: TRBV5-1
abundance: .
j_gene: TRBJ2-3
d_gene: TRBD2

CDR3nt: TGTGCCAGCAGACCTCCGGGAGGGCTCGAGCAGTACTTC
CDR3aa: CASRPPGGLEQYF
v_gene: TRBV7-8
abundance: few
j_gene: TRBJ2-7
d_gene: TRBD2

CDR3nt: TGTGCCAGCAGCTTAGGGACAGTGTCCGGGGAGCTGTTTTTT
CDR3aa: CASSLGTVSGELFF
v_gene: TRBV5-8
abundance: once
j_gene: TRBJ2-2
d_gene: TRBD1

CDR3nt: TGTGCCAGCAGTGACTCGAGCCGCACAGATACGCAGTATTTT
CDR3aa: CASSDSSRTDTQYF
v_gene: TRBV2
abundance: .
j_gene: TRBJ2-3
d_gene: .

CDR3nt: TGTGCCAGCTGGGCCACCGGGGAGCTGTTTTTT
CDR3aa: CASWATGELFF
v_gene: TRBV2
abundance: .
j_gene: TRBJ2-2
d_gene: .

CDR3nt: TGTGCCATCAGTGAGACGACAGGACCCTACGAGCAGTACTTC
CDR3aa: CAISETTGPYEQYF
v_gene: TRBV10-3
abundance: .
j_gene: TRBJ2-7
d_gene: .

CDR3nt: TGTGCCAGCAGTGACGGGGCAGGTCTAAATTCACCCCTCCACTTT
CDR3aa: CASSDGAGLNSPLHF
v_gene: TRBV6-4
abundance: .
j_gene: TRBJ1-6
d_gene: .

CDR3nt: TGTGCCAGCAGCCCGGGACTGAACACCGGGGAGCTGTTTTTT
CDR3aa: CASSPGLNTGELFF
v_gene: TRBV6-6
abundance: .
j_gene: TRBJ2-2
d_gene: .

CDR3nt: TGTGCCAGTAAGGGGGGGGGATCGAACACCGGGGAGCTGTTTTTT
CDR3aa: CASKGGGSNTGELFF
v_gene: TRBV19
abundance: .
j_gene: TRBJ2-2
d_gene: .

CDR3nt: TGTGCCAGCAGCTTAGTATCGGATACGCAGTATTTT
CDR3aa: CASSLVSDTQYF
v_gene: TRBV7-8
abundance: once
j_gene: TRBJ2-3
d_gene: .

CDR3nt: TGTGCCAGCAGCCACCGGTCGGCAGGCTATGGCTACACCTTC
CDR3aa: CASSHRSAGYGYTF
v_gene: TRBV7-2
abundance: .
j_gene: TRBJ1-2
d_gene: .

CDR3nt: TGTGCCAGCAGTTTCCTCGGGACAGGATATCAAGAGACCCAGTACTTC
CDR3aa: CASSFLGTGYQETQYF
v_gene: TRBV28
abundance: .
j_gene: TRBJ2-5
d_gene: TRBD1